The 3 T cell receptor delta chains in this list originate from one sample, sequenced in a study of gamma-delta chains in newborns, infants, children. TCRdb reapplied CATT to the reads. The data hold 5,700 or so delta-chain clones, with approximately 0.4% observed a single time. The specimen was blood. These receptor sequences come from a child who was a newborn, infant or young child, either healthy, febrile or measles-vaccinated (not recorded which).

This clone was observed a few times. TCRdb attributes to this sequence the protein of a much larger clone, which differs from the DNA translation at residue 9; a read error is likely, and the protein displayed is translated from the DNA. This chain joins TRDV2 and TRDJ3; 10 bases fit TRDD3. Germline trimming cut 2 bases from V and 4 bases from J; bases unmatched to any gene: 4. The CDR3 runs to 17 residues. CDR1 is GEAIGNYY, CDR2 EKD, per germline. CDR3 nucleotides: TGTGCCTGTGACATACTGGGGGATGTTTGGGACACCCGACAGATGTTTTTC. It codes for CACDILGDVWDTRQMFF.

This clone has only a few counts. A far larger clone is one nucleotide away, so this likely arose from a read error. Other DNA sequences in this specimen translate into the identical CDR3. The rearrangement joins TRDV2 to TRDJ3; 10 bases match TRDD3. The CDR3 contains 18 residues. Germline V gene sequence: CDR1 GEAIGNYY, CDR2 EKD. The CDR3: CACDVLGDLTWDTRQMFF. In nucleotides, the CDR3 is TGTGCCTGTGACGTACTGGGGGATTTAACCTGGGACACCCGACAGATGTTCTTC.

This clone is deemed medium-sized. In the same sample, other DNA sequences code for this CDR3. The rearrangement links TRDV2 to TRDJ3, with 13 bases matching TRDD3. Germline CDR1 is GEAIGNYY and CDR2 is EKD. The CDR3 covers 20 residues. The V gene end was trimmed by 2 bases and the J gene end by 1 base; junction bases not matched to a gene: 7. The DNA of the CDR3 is TGTGCCTGTGACAAAGTACTGGGGGATACGCGGTCCTGGGACACCCGACAGATGTTTTTC. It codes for CACDKVLGDTRSWDTRQMFF.